Listed below are T cell receptor beta chains from one sample, sequenced in a study of shared clonotypes between healthy human individuals. Assay: immunoSEQ multiplex PCR; the TCRdb copy retains only in-frame clones and omits some. The sample lists 2.3 million or so clones; approximately 95% were seen once. Material: naive CD4+ T cells from PBMCs. The receptors were sampled from a man between 18 and 29 years old in good health. Some clones in this sample may be carry-over from other donors' samples. Both conserved end residues are trimmed from each CDR3.

TRBJ1-2 | TRBV28 | ASSSSGGSYGYT
TRBJ1-2 | TRBV2 | ASSVGDTYGYT
TRBJ2-5 | TRBV10-3 | AISAGTGVRETQY
TRBJ2-6 | TRBV28 | ASSFYGGRKVSGANVLT
TRBJ1-5 | TRBV30 | AWSILVNQPQH
TRBJ1-2 | TRBV25-1 | ASSDRTGPGYT
TRBJ2-6 | TRBV19 | ASKAGLESGANVLT
TRBJ2-5 | TRBV7-9 | ASSLSGGEATQY
TRBJ2-7 | TRBV19 | ASSIACSEQY
TRBJ1-5 | TRBV5-1 | ASSWMNQPQH
TRBJ1-2 | TRBV28 | ASSFGGIYGYT
TRBJ1-2 | TRBV28 | ASSKDRRAGYT
TRBJ2-5 | TRBV7-6 | ASSRRQGGETQY
TRBJ2-3 | TRBV30 | AWSQRGTDTQY
TRBJ2-1 | TRBV6-6 | ASSYGTSGRNEQF
TRBJ2-3 | TRBV10-3 | AISTSGSADTQY
TRBJ1-2 | TRBV28 | ASAARAGFYGYT
TRBJ2-4 | TRBV7-9 | ASSLGLATSKNIQY
TRBJ2-1 | TRBV19 | ASSPNSRSYNEQF
TRBJ2-3 | TRBV7-2 | ASGDMSTDTQY
TRBJ2-1 | TRBV9 | ASSVSTDSYNEQF
TRBJ1-1 | TRBV5-1 | ASSFSRRVNTEAF
TRBJ1-3 | TRBV13 | ASSLGAAGPSGNTIY
TRBJ2-2 | TRBV7-8 | ASSLVEHANTGELF
TRBJ2-2 | TRBV7-7 | ASSDGANTGELF
TRBJ2-3 | TRBV5-1 | ASRLIPGLPTDTQY
TRBJ2-1 | TRBV2 | ASTERDNEQF
TRBJ2-7 | TRBV28 | ASRRDRGPYEQY
TRBJ1-4 | TRBV5-4 | ASSSGGDEKLF
TRBJ2-2 | TRBV28 | ASSPPRANTGELF
TRBJ2-1 | TRBV19 | ASSRGAVRNEQF
TRBJ1-2 | TRBV19 | ASKDPSNYGYT
TRBJ2-2 | TRBV6-5 | ASSYSTIAGELF
TRBJ2-1 | TRBV5-1 | ASSPTIAESSYNEQF
TRBJ2-3 | TRBV25-1 | ASSGDRGRLWLDTQY
TRBJ2-3 | TRBV30 | AWSVRRGTDTQY
TRBJ1-2 | TRBV5-1 | ASSLRVDYGYT
TRBJ2-7 | TRBV27 | ASSSFEGGHEQY
TRBJ1-2 | TRBV28 | ASSLGPTNYGYT
TRBJ1-2 | TRBV27 | ASSLRPGVGYT
TRBJ2-1 | TRBV5-1 | ASSLDEPSRGEQF
TRBJ2-3 | TRBV7-2 | ASSLAGFLRAGGTDTQY
TRBJ2-7 | TRBV6-6 | ASRPTGTGAQQY
TRBJ1-4 | TRBV10-3 | ATGQGANEKLF
TRBJ1-1 | TRBV5-8 | ASSPSMHTEAF